Sequencing of this TCR beta chain was carried out in a study of long-term antiretroviral therapy in people with HIV. V trimming: 0 bases; J trimming: 10 bases; junction bases outside the gene matches: 12. CDR3 length equals 16 residues. Germline lookup yields CDR1 SGHDT and CDR2 YYEEEE. Survey-level immunoSEQ v3.0 assays were run. The repertoire was sequenced with immunoSEQ multiplex PCR; TCRdb's copy has only in-frame clones and lacks some. The sample holds about 30,000 clones, nearly 95% seen once. The rearrangement joins TRBV5-6 to TRBJ2-3; 9 nucleotides agree with TRBD2. This sample comprised unsorted PBMCs, obtained 6 to 6.5 years after starting antiretroviral therapy. The TCR originated in a young man with HIV. As DNA, the CDR3 is TGTGCCAGCAGCTTGGGGCGCGGGGGGGCGGGCCATGCGCAGTATTTT. Protein product: CASSLGRGGAGHAQYF.